The source of this T cell receptor (beta chain) is a study of a mutant IDH1 vaccine in newly diagnosed glioma. Germline values: CDR1 MNHEY, CDR2 SVGAGI. The V segment lost 6 bases and the J segment 5 bases; nucleotides outside the gene matches: 5. The CDR3 has 14 residues. This table comes from immunoSEQ multiplex PCR, and its TCRdb copy is limited to in-frame clones, with some not included. The sample carries 40,000 to 45,000 clones, roughly 83% recorded once. The time point denotes: week 23, last vaccination. Each dose of the vaccine consisted of 300 ug of mutant IDH1 20-mer peptide, with topical imiquimod. The count of this clone is one. The antigen remains unidentified.

This clonotype was sampled from a woman under 30 with glioma. Some clones in this sample may be carry-over from other donors' samples. V and J are TRBV6-5 and TRBJ2-2; the match to TRBD2 covers 8 bases. The sequencing here drew on PBMCs, taken from a glioma patient whose treatment included an IDH1 peptide vaccine. CDR3 nucleotides: TGTGCCAGCAGGCGGGGGGCTGATACCGGGGAGCTGTTTTTT. It translates to CASRRGADTGELFF.